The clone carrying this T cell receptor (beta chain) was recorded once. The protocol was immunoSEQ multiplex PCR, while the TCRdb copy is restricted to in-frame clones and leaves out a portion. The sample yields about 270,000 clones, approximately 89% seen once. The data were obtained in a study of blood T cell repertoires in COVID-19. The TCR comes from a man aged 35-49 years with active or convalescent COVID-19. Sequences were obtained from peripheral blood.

For the CDR3, the DNA is TGTGCCACCTCTGAGCAAAACATTCAGTACTTC. This codes for CATSEQNIQYF. V is TRBV24-1 and J is TRBJ2-4, with unresolved D. The CDR3 runs to 11 residues. The V and J ends lost 9 bases and 5 bases respectively, with 7 bases between them. The germline CDR1 and CDR2 sequences are KGHDR and SFDVKD.